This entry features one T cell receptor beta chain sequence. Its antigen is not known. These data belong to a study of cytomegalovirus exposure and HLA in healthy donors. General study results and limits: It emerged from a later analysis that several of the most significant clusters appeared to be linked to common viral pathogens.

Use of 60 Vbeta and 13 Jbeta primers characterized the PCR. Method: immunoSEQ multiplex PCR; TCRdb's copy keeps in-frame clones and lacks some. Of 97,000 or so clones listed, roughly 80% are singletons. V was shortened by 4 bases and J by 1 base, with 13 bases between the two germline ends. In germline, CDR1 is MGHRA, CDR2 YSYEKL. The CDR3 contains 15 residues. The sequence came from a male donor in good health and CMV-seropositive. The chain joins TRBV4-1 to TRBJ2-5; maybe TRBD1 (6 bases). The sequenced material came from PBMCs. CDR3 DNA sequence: TGCGCCAGCAGCCGACAACAGGGTATCCAAGAGACCCAGTACTTC. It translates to CASSRQQGIQETQYF.